Following are 24 T cell receptor beta chains from one sample sequenced in a study of T cell responses to AZD1222 COVID-19 vaccine. Sequencing used immunoSEQ multiplex PCR; TCRdb keeps in-frame clones, though not all of them. The sample carries tens of thousands of clones, over 70% recorded once. The input for sequencing was peripheral blood, taken 28 days after the second AZD1222 dose. The origin of the receptors is an adult who received the AZD1222 COVID-19 vaccine.

The chain uses TRBV6-5 and TRBJ2-5; TRBD1 agrees at 8 bases. Losses at the gene ends were 6 bases for V and 4 bases for J; bases not matched to a gene: 4. Germline CDR1 MNHEY, CDR2 SVGAGI. The CDR3 has 13 residues. CDR3 loop: CASSPGTGETQYF. The CDR3 DNA is TGTGCCAGCAGCCCCGGGACAGGAGAGACCCAGTACTTC.

This chain uses TRBV10-3 with TRBJ2-3; the match to TRBD2 covers 8 bases. The CDR3 extends over 17 amino acids. Germline CDR1 and CDR2: ENHRY and SYGVKD. The trim removed 7 bases at V and 4 bases at J, leaving 16 bases unmatched. The CDR3 is CAIIQGAGVVAADTQYF. DNA for the CDR3: TGTGCCATCATCCAAGGAGCGGGAGTGGTAGCGGCAGATACGCAGTATTTT.

The chain uses TRBV5-1 and TRBJ2-3; D not certain. V was trimmed by 4 bases and J by 3 bases, leaving 18 bases between them. This CDR3 has 16 residues. Germline assignment: CDR1 SGHRS and CDR2 YFSETQ. As DNA, the CDR3 is TGCGCCAGCAGCCGGCCAAAGGACGTTTCTACAGATACGCAGTATTTT. Translated: CASSRPKDVSTDTQYF.

This clone was counted once. The chain recombines TRBV10-2 with TRBJ1-6, with a weak D call TRBD1 (5 bases). Germline assignment: CDR1 WSHSY and CDR2 SAAADI. The CDR3 totals 14 residues. With 0 bases removed from V and 8 bases from J, the gap between germline ends came to 8 bases. CDR3 residues: CASSESGVHSPLHF. CDR3 bases: TGCGCCAGCAGTGAGTCGGGGGTCCATTCACCCCTCCACTTT.

This chain links TRBV7-3 with TRBJ2-7, with D perhaps matching TRBD2 (6 bases). CDR1 is SGHTA and CDR2 is FQGTGA in the germline V gene. Between the trimmed V and J ends, which lost 5 bases and 4 bases, there was a span of 12 bases. The CDR3 totals 13 residues. CDR3 in amino acids: CASSPTGRYEQYF. The CDR3 region has the DNA TGTGCCAGCAGCCCCACGGGGAGGTACGAGCAGTACTTC.

The chain is built from TRBV27 and TRBJ2-1, with D tentatively TRBD2 (5 bases). Trimming pared 3 bases from V and 4 bases from J, leaving 10 bases between. The CDR3 covers 14 residues. Germline V CDR1 and CDR2: MNHEY, SMNVEV (reference sequence). For the CDR3, the DNA is TGTGCCAGCAGTTTGGCGGGCCCGTACAATGAGCAGTTCTTC. Protein sequence: CASSLAGPYNEQFF.

This chain links TRBV7-9 with TRBJ2-1; D is possibly TRBD2 (5 bases). This CDR3 comprises 14 residues. V was shortened by 2 bases and J by 1 base, with 6 bases between the two germline ends. CDR1 is SEHNR and CDR2 is FQNEAQ in the germline V gene (reference sequence). The DNA of the CDR3 is TGTGCCAGCAGCTTAAGGGAGTCCTACAATGAGCAGTTCTTC. As protein: CASSLRESYNEQFF.

V and J are TRBV2 and TRBJ1-3; no clear D. The CDR3 has 14 amino acids. Germline assignment: CDR1 SNHLY and CDR2 FYNNEI. Trimming shortened V by 5 bases and J by 4 bases, and 12 bases separated the two germline ends. Here the CDR3 reads CASSYDISGNTIYF. The DNA for the CDR3 is TGTGCCAGCAGTTACGACATTTCAGGAAACACCATATATTTT. Together with reference TRBV2 and TRBJ1-3, the CDR3 gives the full variable domain: EPEVTQTPSHQVTQMGQEVILRCVPISNHLYFYWYRQILGQKVEFLVSFYNNEISEKSEIFDDQFSVERPDGSNFTLKIRSTKLEDSAMYFCASSYDISGNTIYFGEGSWLTVV.

The chain combines TRBV30 with TRBJ2-1, with TRBD2 as a possible D gene (6 bases). Germline-derived CDR1 and CDR2 are GTSNPN and SVGIG (reference sequence). The CDR3 covers 17 residues. Trimming shortened V by 0 bases and J by 1 base, and 16 bases separated the two germline ends. The CDR3 reads CAWSVLSAGYSYNEQFF. In DNA, the CDR3 is TGTGCCTGGAGTGTACTGTCAGCGGGTTATTCCTACAATGAGCAGTTCTTC.

This chain connects TRBV3-1 (or the pseudogene TRBV3-2) to TRBJ2-1; 8 nucleotides match TRBD2. This CDR3 spans 15 amino acids. The germline V gene encodes CDR1 LGHDT and CDR2 YNNKEL (reference sequence). V shed 4 bases, J shed 8 bases, and the junction held 10 bases outside the gene matches. This CDR3 is CASSRNSGGADEQFF. CDR3 coding DNA: TGTGCCAGCAGCCGGAACTCGGGGGGGGCTGATGAGCAGTTCTTC.

This clone was counted between two and nine times. The rearrangement uses TRBV19 and TRBJ2-5, with TRBD1 as a possible D gene (6 bases). CDR3 length: 13 amino acids. The V gene's germline CDR1 is LNHDA and CDR2 SQIVND (reference sequence). The V gene lost 6 bases and the J gene lost 2 bases, with 10 bases spanning the gap. CDR3 loop: CASSRGPQETQYF. DNA of the CDR3: TGTGCCAGTAGCAGGGGTCCGCAAGAGACCCAGTACTTC.

V gene TRBV27 combines with J gene TRBJ2-6; 9 bases match TRBD2. Germline V lookup: CDR1 MNHEY, CDR2 SMNVEV (reference sequence). With 8 bases clipped from V and 2 bases from J, the junction kept 16 bases outside the gene matches. This CDR3 comprises 19 residues. The CDR3: CASYPGAGGPSPGANVLTF. The DNA for the CDR3 is TGTGCCAGCTACCCTGGGGCGGGAGGGCCTAGTCCTGGGGCCAACGTCCTGACTTTC.

The chain uses TRBV7-2 and TRBJ2-3; 9 nucleotides align to TRBD2. With V trimmed by 2 bases and J by 6 bases, 6 bases remained unmatched. The V gene's germline CDR1 is SGHTA and CDR2 FQGNSA. The CDR3 has 15 residues. The CDR3 spells CASSLTAGGRDTQYF. CDR3 sequence (DNA): TGTGCCAGCAGCTTAACCGCGGGGGGGCGGGATACGCAGTATTTT.

The genes are TRBV4-3 and TRBJ1-6, with a possible D match to TRBD1 (6 bases). Germline V gene sequence: CDR1 LGHNA, CDR2 YSLEER. The CDR3 sequence is 18 residues long. V dropped 0 bases and J dropped 9 bases, with 21 bases sitting between them. The CDR3 loop reads CASSQDRLGLARGSPLHF. The DNA of the CDR3 is TGCGCCAGCAGCCAAGATCGTTTAGGTTTGGCCAGGGGTTCACCCCTCCACTTT.

The chain combines TRBV18 with TRBJ1-1, with 8 bases fitting TRBD1. Losses at the gene ends were 3 bases for V and 0 bases for J; bases not matched to a gene: 12. Germline V lookup: CDR1 KGHSH, CDR2 LQKENI. The CDR3 has 18 residues. The CDR3 DNA is TGTGCCAGCTCACCCGTCGGGCCAGGGGGCAGCATGAACACTGAAGCTTTCTTT. Its translation: CASSPVGPGGSMNTEAFF.

V is TRBV19 and J is TRBJ2-5; tentatively, D is TRBD1 or TRBD2 (6 bases each). Trimming removed 8 bases at V and 2 bases at J, with 12 bases between. The germline gives CDR1 LNHDA, CDR2 SQIVND (reference sequence). The CDR3 loop spans 13 amino acids. CDR3 loop: CASGGQIQETQYF. CDR3 sequence (DNA): TGTGCCAGTGGGGGGCAGATTCAAGAGACCCAGTACTTC.

The genes are TRBV27 and TRBJ1-6, with 8 positions matching TRBD1. Germline V lookup: CDR1 MNHEY, CDR2 SMNVEV (reference sequence). J gave up 5 bases and V 4 bases, and 19 bases lay outside the gene matches. The CDR3 is made up of 20 amino acids. As DNA, the CDR3 is TGTGCCAGCAGTTCCCCCGAGGGGACAGGTAGGGTTGGGGATAATTCACCCCTCCACTTT. Its protein is CASSSPEGTGRVGDNSPLHF.

The V and J genes are TRBV3-1 (or the pseudogene TRBV3-2) and TRBJ1-3, with 7 bases matching TRBD1. Germline lookup yields CDR1 LGHDT and CDR2 YNNKEL (reference sequence). The V segment lost 1 base and the J segment 4 bases; nucleotides outside the gene matches: 10. The CDR3 runs 17 residues. CDR3 in amino acids: CASSQVYATGLGNTIYF. CDR3 DNA: TGTGCCAGCAGCCAAGTGTACGCGACAGGGCTAGGAAACACCATATATTTT.

V usage is TRBV7-2 and J usage is TRBJ2-1; 7 positions agree with TRBD2. In germline, CDR1 is SGHTA, CDR2 FQGNSA. CDR3 size: 17 residues. V lost 3 bases, J lost 6 bases, and 14 bases stayed unmatched. CDR3 sequence reads: CASSFGLPGLKINEQFF. In nucleotides, the CDR3 is TGTGCCAGCAGCTTCGGATTGCCGGGACTAAAAATCAATGAGCAGTTCTTC.

This clone was picked up one time. CDR3 coding DNA: TGTGCCAGCAGTCCAGGGGTGCGAAACATTCAGTACTTC. Translated, it gives CASSPGVRNIQYF. The chain links TRBV27 to TRBJ2-4, with a possible D match to TRBD1 (6 bases). The CDR3 extends over 13 amino acids. V was clipped by 5 bases and J by 6 bases, with 11 bases between them. Germline lookup yields CDR1 MNHEY and CDR2 SMNVEV (reference sequence).

V usage is TRBV7-3 and J usage is TRBJ1-1; D is uncertain. Per germline, CDR1 SGHTA and CDR2 FQGTGA. The length of the CDR3 is 13 residues. The V gene lost 5 bases and the J gene lost 3 bases, with 10 bases spanning the gap. The CDR3 protein is CASSIQADTEAFF. CDR3 DNA: TGTGCCAGCAGCATCCAGGCGGACACTGAAGCTTTCTTT. The full variable domain, in which reference TRBV7-3 and TRBJ1-1 provide the parts outside the CDR3, is GAGVSQTPSNKVTEKGKYVELRCDPISGHTALYWYRQSLGQGPEFLIYFQGTGAADDSGLPNDRFFAVRPEGSVSTLKIQRTERGDSAVYLCASSIQADTEAFFGQGTRLTVV.

This chain links TRBV12-5 with TRBJ2-2; 7 positions match TRBD1. With 2 bases clipped from V and 5 bases from J, the junction kept 8 bases outside the gene matches. The length of the CDR3 is 16 residues. Germline loops: CDR1 LGHNT, CDR2 FRNRAP. This CDR3 reads CASGLPTGLLTGELFF. The DNA of the CDR3 is TGTGCTAGTGGTTTGCCGACAGGGCTTCTGACCGGGGAGCTGTTTTTT. Together with reference TRBV12-5 and TRBJ2-2, the CDR3 gives the full variable domain: DARVTQTPRHKVTEMGQEVTMRCQPILGHNTVFWYRQTMMQGLELLAYFRNRAPLDDSGMPKDRFSAEMPDATLATLKIQPSEPRDSAVYFCASGLPTGLLTGELFFGEGSRLTVL.

The chain uses TRBV5-8 and TRBJ1-5; the D is unclear. This CDR3 spans 14 amino acids. Trimming took off 4 bases at V and 2 bases at J, with 10 bases between the two ends. Per germline, CDR1 SGHTS and CDR2 YDEGEE. CDR3 region: CASSPDIGNQPQHF. Written as DNA, the CDR3 is TGTGCCAGCAGCCCCGACATTGGCAATCAGCCCCAGCATTTT.

Turning to this clone: The junction shows a germline mismatch at one end, possibly a read error. This chain connects TRBV20-1 to TRBJ2-7; 11 positions agree with TRBD1. There are 11 residues in the CDR3. CDR1 and CDR2 (germline): DFQATT, SNEGSKA (reference sequence). DNA for the CDR3: TGCAGTGCTAGAGGGACAGGGGGCCTTAACTTC. Translating it yields CSARGTGGLNF.